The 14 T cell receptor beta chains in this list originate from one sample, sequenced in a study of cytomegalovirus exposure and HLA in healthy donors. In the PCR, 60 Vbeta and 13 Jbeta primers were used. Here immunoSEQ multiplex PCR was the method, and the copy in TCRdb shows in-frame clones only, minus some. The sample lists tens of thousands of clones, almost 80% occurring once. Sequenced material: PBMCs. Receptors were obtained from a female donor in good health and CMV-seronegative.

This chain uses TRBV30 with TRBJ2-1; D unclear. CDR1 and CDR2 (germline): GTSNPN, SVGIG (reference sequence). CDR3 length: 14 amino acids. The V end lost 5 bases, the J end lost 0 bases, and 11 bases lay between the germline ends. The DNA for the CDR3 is TGTGCCTGGTCCGACTCGAGCTCCTACAATGAGCAGTTCTTC. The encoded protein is CAWSDSSSYNEQFF.

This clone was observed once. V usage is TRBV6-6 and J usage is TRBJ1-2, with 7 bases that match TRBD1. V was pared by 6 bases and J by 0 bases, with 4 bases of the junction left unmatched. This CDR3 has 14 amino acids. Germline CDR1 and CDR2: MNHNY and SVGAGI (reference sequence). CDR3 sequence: CASRRDSTNYGYTF. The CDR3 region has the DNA TGTGCCAGCAGACGGGACAGTACTAACTATGGCTACACCTTC.

In DNA, the CDR3 is TGTGCCAGTAGTATTAGGGGCCGGGGGGCCGTGCACACCGGGGAGCTGTTTTTT. It yields the protein CASSIRGRGAVHTGELFF. This chain joins TRBV19 and TRBJ2-2; D might be TRBD2 (7 bases). V lost 3 bases, J lost 3 bases, and 20 bases lay in between. The CDR3 extends over 18 amino acids. CDR1 is LNHDA, CDR2 SQIVND, per germline (reference sequence).

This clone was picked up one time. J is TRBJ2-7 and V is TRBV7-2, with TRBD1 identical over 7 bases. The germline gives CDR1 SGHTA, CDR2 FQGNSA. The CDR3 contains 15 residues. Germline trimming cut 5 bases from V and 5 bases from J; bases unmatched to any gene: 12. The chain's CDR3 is CASSRRQGYRNEQYF. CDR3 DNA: TGTGCCAGCAGCCGACGACAGGGATACCGAAACGAGCAGTACTTC.

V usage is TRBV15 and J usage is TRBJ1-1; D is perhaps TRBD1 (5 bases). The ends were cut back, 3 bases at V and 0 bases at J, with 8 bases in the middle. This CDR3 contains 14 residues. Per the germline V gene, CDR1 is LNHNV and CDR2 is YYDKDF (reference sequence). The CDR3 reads CATSRDTLNTEAFF. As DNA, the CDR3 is TGTGCCACCAGCAGGGACACCCTGAACACTGAAGCTTTCTTT.

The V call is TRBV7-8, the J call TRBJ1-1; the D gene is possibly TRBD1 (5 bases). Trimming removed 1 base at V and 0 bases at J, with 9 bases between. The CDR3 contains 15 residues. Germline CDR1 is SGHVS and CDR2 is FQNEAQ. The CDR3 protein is CASSLGGVLNTEAFF. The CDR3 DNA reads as TGTGCCAGCAGCTTAGGGGGGGTTTTGAACACTGAAGCTTTCTTT.

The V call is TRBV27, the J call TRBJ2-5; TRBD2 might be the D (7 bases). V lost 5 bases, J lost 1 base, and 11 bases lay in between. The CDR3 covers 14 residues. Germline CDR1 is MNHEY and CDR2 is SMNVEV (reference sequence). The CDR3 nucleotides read TGTGCCAGCAGTGGCCGGGGGGCCCAAGAGACCCAGTACTTC. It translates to CASSGRGAQETQYF.

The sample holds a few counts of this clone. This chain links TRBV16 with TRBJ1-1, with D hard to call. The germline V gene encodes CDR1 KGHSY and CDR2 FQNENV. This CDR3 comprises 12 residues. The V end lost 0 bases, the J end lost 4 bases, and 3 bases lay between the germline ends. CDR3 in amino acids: CASSQSLTEAFF. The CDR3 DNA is TGTGCCAGCAGCCAATCTCTCACTGAAGCTTTCTTT. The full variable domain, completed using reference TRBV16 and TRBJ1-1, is GEEVAQTPKHLVRGEGQKAKLYCAPIKGHSYVFWYQQVLKNEFKFLISFQNENVFDETGMPKERFSAKCLPNSPCSLEIQATKLEDSAVYFCASSQSLTEAFFGQGTRLTVV.

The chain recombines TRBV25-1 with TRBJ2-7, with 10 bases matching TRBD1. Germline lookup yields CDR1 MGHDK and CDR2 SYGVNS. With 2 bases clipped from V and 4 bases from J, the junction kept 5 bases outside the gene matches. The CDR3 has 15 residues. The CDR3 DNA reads TGTGCCAGCAGTGAAGTGGGGGACAGGGGTTACGAGCAGTACTTC. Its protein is CASSEVGDRGYEQYF.

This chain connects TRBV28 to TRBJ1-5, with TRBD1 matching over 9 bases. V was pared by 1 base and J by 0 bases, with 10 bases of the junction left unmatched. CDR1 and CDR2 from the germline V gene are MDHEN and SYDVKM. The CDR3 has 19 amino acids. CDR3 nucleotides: TGTGCCAGCAGTTTATCACAGGGGGCCCTGCTTTATAGCAATCAGCCCCAGCATTTT. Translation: CASSLSQGALLYSNQPQHF.

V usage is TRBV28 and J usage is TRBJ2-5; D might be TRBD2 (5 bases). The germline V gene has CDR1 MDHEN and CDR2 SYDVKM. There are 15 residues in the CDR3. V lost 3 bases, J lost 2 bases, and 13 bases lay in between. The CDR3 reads CASSLTGRGQETQYF. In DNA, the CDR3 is TGTGCCAGCAGTTTGACCGGTCGAGGGCAAGAGACCCAGTACTTC. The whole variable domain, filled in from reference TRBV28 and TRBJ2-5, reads DVKVTQSSRYLVKRTGEKVFLECVQDMDHENMFWYRQDPGLGLRLIYFSYDVKMKEKGDIPEGYSVSREKKERFSLILESASTNQTSMYLCASSLTGRGQETQYFGPGTRLLVL.

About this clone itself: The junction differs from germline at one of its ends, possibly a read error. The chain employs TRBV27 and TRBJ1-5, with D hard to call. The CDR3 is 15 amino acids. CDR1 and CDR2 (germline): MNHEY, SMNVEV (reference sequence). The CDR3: CASSLSSESNQPQHF. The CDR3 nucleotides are TGTGCCAGCAGTCTATCCTCGGAGAGCAATCAGCCCCAGCATTTT.

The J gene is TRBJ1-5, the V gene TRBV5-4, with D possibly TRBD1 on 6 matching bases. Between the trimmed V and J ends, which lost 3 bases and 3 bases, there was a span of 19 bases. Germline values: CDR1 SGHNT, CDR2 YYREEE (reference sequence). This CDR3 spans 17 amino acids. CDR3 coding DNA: TGTGCCAGCAGCTATAAACAGGGTCGGTTTGACAATCAGCCCCAGCATTTT. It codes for CASSYKQGRFDNQPQHF.

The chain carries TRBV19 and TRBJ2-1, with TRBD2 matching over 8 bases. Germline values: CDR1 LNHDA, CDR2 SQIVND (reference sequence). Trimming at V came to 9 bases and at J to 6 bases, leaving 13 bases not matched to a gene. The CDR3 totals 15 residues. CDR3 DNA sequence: TGTGCCAGCCAGGTGTCGGGAGGGGTCACCAATGAGCAGTTCTTC. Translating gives CASQVSGGVTNEQFF.